This TCR beta chain was found in a study of blood T cells in healthy people across ages. Through a sample-barcoded 5' primer and a J-beta primer mix, a second PCR was run for roughly 7 to 11 cycles. Each cDNA molecule, via a template-switch adaptor with 12 random nucleotides, was tagged. TCRdb itself ran the 5' RACE reads through MiXCR, one entry per CDR3 protein. Of about 1.8 million distinct CDR3 sequences listed, around half are singletons. The CDR3 covers 16 residues. With 5 bases removed from V and 4 bases from J, the gap between germline ends came to 20 bases. Germline-derived CDR1 and CDR2 are SGHTA and FQGNSA. PBMCs, at least 6.5 million per sample, were isolated.

The chain couples TRBV7-2 to TRBJ2-5; D may be TRBD2 (5 bases). Sequencing was done on a sample of blood. This TCR was recovered from a woman in her thirties or forties in good health. The CDR3 protein is CASSVRAPGTSETQYF. Written as DNA, the CDR3 is TGTGCCAGCAGCGTTCGGGCCCCGGGAACCTCAGAGACCCAGTACTTC.